The clone carrying this T cell receptor (beta chain) was found a few times. Its antigen is not identified. These data are taken from a study of T-cell memory formation after mild COVID-19. Study information: TCR clusters were mostly confined to one donor each. Broader study findings: Shrinking CD4+ clones resided mostly in CM and EM, and CD8+ ones in EMRA. Second-wave clones with a day 37 peak had unconfirmed SARS-CoV-2 specificity. Several responding clones turned up in pre-infection memory, indicating that cross-reactive memory may have taken part.

Via MiXCR, TCRdb re-called the 5' RACE reads, giving one row per CDR3 protein. The data contain 450,000 or so distinct CDR3 sequences, 20% to 25% of them singletons. Sequencing was performed on PBMCs or a T cell subset sorted from them (not recorded which). The clonotype comes from an adult woman who had mild COVID-19 (a few samples of this study predate the infection). Cell type and time point are not known.

CDR3 coding DNA: TGTGCCAGCAGTCCCACCCTCCCACAAGAGACCCAGTACTTC. Translated: CASSPTLPQETQYF. This chain connects TRBV27 to TRBJ2-5, with D uncertain. The CDR3 is made up of 14 amino acids. V was pared by 5 bases and J by 2 bases, with 12 bases between. Germline CDR1 is MNHEY and CDR2 is SMNVEV (reference sequence).